Sequencing of this T cell receptor (beta chain) was carried out in a study of blood T cell repertoires in COVID-19. For the study at large: Both acute and convalescent COVID-19 samples were obtained from the United States, Italy and Spain. The analysed material was cDNA or gDNA that came from T cells, B-cell-depleted T cells, or PBMCs.

Germline V CDR1 and CDR2: ENHRY, SYGVKD. V lost 3 bases to trimming and J lost 4 bases, with 21 bases between them. This CDR3 has 17 amino acids. Original analysis: Estimated nucleated cell counts came from reference gene primer amplification. Sequencing used immunoSEQ multiplex PCR; TCRdb keeps in-frame clones, though not all of them. D and trimming come from the DNA, and the V and J calls and clone size come from that table. This repertoire shows 200,000 to 250,000 clones, 85% to 90% found once; its top ten account for roughly 5.8%. Sequencing was performed on peripheral blood. The chain recombines TRBV10-3 with TRBJ1-2, with a possible D match to TRBD1 (6 bases). The clonotype comes from a man between 60 and 75 years old with acute or convalescent COVID-19. The CDR3 DNA sequence: TGTGCCATCAGTGAAGGTCAGGACAGCTCTACGGTCTATGGCTACACCTTC. Encoded protein: CAISEGQDSSTVYGYTF.